Below are 5 T cell receptor beta chains sequenced from a single sample in a study of pediatric ulcerative colitis. The assay was immunoSEQ multiplex PCR, and TCRdb's table has in-frame clones only and misses some. Among about 60,000 clones listed, more than 75% were seen once. Sample: blood. These receptors originate from a boy aged 10-17 years who was a control in a study of pediatric ulcerative colitis.

The chain recombines TRBV28 with TRBJ2-7, with D unresolved. This CDR3 has 12 residues. CDR1 MDHEN and CDR2 SYDVKM come from the germline V gene. V was shortened by 6 bases and J by 0 bases, with 6 bases between the two germline ends. The CDR3 spells CASRGLSYEQYF. The CDR3 DNA is TGTGCCAGCAGGGGCCTCTCCTACGAGCAGTACTTC. Full variable domain (rest looked up from reference TRBV28 and TRBJ2-7): DVKVTQSSRYLVKRTGEKVFLECVQDMDHENMFWYRQDPGLGLRLIYFSYDVKMKEKGDIPEGYSVSREKKERFSLILESASTNQTSMYLCASRGLSYEQYFGPGTRLTVT.

The J gene is TRBJ1-1, the V gene TRBV15, with TRBD1 as a possible D gene (5 bases). Trimming stripped 3 bases from V and 7 bases from J, with 12 bases between. Looked up from germline, CDR1 is LNHNV and CDR2 is YYDKDF (reference sequence). The CDR3 consists of 13 residues. The CDR3 region has the DNA TGTGCCACCAGCAGTTACGGGGCCCATGAAGCTTTCTTT. Protein: CATSSYGAHEAFF.

This chain uses TRBV19 with TRBJ2-1; tentatively, D is TRBD2 (5 bases). CDR1 and CDR2 (germline): LNHDA, SQIVND (reference sequence). V was clipped by 4 bases and J by 4 bases, with 17 bases between them. The CDR3 has 16 residues. DNA for the CDR3: TGTGCCAGTAGTACGACACACCCTAGCCTTTACAATGAGCAGTTCTTC. It yields the protein CASSTTHPSLYNEQFF.

This chain uses TRBV4-3 with TRBJ1-3; D gene uncertain. The V and J ends lost 3 bases and 4 bases respectively, with 7 bases between them. The CDR3 has 13 amino acids. Germline V gives CDR1 LGHNA, CDR2 YSLEER. CDR3 in DNA: TGCGCCAGCAGCCAGGCCCGGGGAAACACCATATATTTT. Its protein product is CASSQARGNTIYF.

With respect to this clone: In the same sample, other DNA sequences code for this CDR3. The rearrangement joins TRBV5-1 to TRBJ2-7, with 8 bases fitting TRBD2. Germline values: CDR1 SGHRS, CDR2 YFSETQ. V gave up 0 bases and J gave up 7 bases; unmatched junction bases: 18. The CDR3 extends over 18 amino acids. The CDR3 DNA reads as TGCGCCAGCAGCTTGGTTGGCCAGACCAACCTCCGGGGGGGGGAGCAGTACTTC. This translates into CASSLVGQTNLRGGEQYF.